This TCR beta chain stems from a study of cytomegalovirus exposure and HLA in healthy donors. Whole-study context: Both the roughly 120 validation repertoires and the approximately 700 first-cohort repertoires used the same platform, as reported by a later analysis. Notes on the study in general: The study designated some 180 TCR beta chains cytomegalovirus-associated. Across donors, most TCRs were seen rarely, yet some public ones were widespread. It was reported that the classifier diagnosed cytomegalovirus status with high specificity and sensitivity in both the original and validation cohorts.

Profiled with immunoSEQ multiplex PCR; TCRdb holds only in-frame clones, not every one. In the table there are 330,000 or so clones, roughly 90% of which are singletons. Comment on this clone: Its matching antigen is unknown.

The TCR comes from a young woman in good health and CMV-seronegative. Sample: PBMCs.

The CDR3 nucleotides are TGCAGCGTCGATGGACTAGCTGGGAATGAGCAGTTCTTC. Protein: CSVDGLAGNEQFF. The chain employs TRBV29-1 and TRBJ2-1; 8 bases map to TRBD2. Germline assignment: CDR1 SQVTM and CDR2 ANQGSEA. Unmatched junction bases numbered 8, after V lost 6 bases and J lost 7 bases. This CDR3 has 13 amino acids.